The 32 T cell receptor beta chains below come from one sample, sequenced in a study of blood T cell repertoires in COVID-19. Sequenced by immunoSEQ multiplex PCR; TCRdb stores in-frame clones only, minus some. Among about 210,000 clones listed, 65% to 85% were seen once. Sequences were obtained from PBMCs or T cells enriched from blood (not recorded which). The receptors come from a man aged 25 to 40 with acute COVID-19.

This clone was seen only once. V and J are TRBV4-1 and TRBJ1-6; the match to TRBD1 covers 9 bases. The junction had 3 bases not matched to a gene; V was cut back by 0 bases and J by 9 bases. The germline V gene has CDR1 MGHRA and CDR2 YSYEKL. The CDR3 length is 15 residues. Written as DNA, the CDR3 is TGCGCCAGCAGCCAAGAAGGGACAGGGAGTTCACCCCTCCACTTT. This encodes CASSQEGTGSSPLHF.

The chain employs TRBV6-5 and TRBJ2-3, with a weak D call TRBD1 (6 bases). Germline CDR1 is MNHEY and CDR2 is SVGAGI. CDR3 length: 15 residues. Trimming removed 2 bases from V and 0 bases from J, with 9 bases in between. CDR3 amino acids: CASSYEDRSTDTQYF. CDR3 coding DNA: TGTGCCAGCAGTTACGAGGACAGAAGCACAGATACGCAGTATTTT.

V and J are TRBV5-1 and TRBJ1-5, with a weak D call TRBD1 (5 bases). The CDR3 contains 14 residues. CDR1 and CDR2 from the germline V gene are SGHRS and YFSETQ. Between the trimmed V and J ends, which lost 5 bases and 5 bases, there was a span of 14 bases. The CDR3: CASSRTGGDQPQHF. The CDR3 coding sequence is TGCGCCAGCAGTAGAACAGGTGGAGATCAGCCCCAGCATTTT. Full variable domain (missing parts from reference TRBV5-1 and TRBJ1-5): KAGVTQTPRYLIKTRGQQVTLSCSPISGHRSVSWYQQTPGQGLQFLFEYFSETQRNKGNFPGRFSGRQFSNSRSEMNVSTLELGDSALYLCASSRTGGDQPQHFGDGTRLSIL.

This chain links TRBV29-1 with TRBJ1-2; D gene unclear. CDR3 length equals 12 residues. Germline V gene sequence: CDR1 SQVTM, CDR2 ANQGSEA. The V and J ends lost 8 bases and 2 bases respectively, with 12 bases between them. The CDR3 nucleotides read TGCAGCTTTTACACAGCCAACTATGGCTACACCTTC. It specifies CSFYTANYGYTF.

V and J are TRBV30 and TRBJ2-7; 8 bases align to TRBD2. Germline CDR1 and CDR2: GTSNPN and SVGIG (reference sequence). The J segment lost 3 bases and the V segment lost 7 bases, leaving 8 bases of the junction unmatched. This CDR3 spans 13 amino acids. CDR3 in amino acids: CASSRGGSYEQYF. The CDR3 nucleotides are TGTGCCTCCTCCCGGGGGGGAAGCTACGAGCAGTACTTC.

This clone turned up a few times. CDR3 sequence reads: CASRGTAPTDGYTF. The CDR3 nucleotides are TGTGCCAGCAGGGGGACAGCGCCCACGGATGGCTACACCTTC. The chain uses TRBV2 and TRBJ1-2, with TRBD1 identical over 7 bases. This CDR3 has 14 amino acids. After removal of 6 bases from V and 6 bases from J, the junction contained 10 bases not matched to a gene. Germline lookup yields CDR1 SNHLY and CDR2 FYNNEI.

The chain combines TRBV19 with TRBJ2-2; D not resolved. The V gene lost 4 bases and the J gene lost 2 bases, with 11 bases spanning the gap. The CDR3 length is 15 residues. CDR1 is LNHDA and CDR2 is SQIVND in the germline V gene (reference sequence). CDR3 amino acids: CASSNVGVNTGELFF. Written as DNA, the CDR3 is TGTGCCAGTAGTAATGTCGGAGTCAACACCGGGGAGCTGTTTTTT.

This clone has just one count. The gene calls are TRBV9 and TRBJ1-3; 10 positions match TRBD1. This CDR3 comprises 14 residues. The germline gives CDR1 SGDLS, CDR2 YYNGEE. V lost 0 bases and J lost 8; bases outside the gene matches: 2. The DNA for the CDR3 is TGTGCCAGCAGCGTAGGACAGGGGGCATACACCATATATTTT. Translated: CASSVGQGAYTIYF.

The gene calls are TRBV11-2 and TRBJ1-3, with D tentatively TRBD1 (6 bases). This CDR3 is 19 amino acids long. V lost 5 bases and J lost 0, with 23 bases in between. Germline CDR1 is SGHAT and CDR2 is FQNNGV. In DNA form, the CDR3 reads TGTGCCAGCAGCCTTATGAGAGGGGGAACAGGGAACTCTGGAAACACCATATATTTT. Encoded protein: CASSLMRGGTGNSGNTIYF.

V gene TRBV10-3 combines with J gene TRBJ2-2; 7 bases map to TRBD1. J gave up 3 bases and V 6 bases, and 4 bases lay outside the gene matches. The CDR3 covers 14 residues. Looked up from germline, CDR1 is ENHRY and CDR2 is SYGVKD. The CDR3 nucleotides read TGTGCCATCAGATTCGACAGGGACACCGGGGAGCTGTTTTTT. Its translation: CAIRFDRDTGELFF.

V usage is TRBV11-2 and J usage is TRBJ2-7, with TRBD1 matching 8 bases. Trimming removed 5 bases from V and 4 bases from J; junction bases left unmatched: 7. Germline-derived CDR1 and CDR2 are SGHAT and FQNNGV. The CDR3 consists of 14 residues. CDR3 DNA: TGTGCCAGCAGCACGACAGGGGCAGGATACGAGCAGTACTTC. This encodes CASSTTGAGYEQYF.

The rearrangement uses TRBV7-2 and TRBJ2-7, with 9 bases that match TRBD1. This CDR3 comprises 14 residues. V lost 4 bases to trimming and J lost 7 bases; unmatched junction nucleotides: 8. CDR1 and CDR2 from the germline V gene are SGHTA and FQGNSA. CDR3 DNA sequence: TGTGCCAGCAGCTCCCCGGGACAGGGTAGAGAGCAGTACTTC. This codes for CASSSPGQGREQYF.

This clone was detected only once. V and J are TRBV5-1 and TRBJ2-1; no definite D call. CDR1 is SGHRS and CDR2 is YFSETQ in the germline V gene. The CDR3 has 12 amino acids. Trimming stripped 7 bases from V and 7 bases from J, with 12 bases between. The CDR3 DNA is TGCGCCAGCGCCCTGCTGCGGAATGAGCAGTTCTTC. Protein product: CASALLRNEQFF. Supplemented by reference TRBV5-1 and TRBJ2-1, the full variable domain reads KAGVTQTPRYLIKTRGQQVTLSCSPISGHRSVSWYQQTPGQGLQFLFEYFSETQRNKGNFPGRFSGRQFSNSRSEMNVSTLELGDSALYLCASALLRNEQFFGPGTRLTVL.

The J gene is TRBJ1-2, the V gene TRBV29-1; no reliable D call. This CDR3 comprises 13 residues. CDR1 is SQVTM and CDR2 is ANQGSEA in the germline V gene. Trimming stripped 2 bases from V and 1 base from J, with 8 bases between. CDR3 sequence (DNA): TGCAGCGTTGAAACAGAATATAACTATGGCTACACCTTC. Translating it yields CSVETEYNYGYTF.

The CDR3 spells CASSRVTSGGFNEQFF. CDR3 DNA: TGCGCCAGCAGCCGAGTGACTAGCGGGGGGTTCAATGAGCAGTTCTTC. The rearrangement joins TRBV4-1 to TRBJ2-1; 13 nucleotides line up with TRBD2. CDR1 and CDR2 (germline): MGHRA, YSYEKL. The CDR3 is 16 amino acids. Unmatched junction bases numbered 6, after V lost 4 bases and J lost 6 bases.

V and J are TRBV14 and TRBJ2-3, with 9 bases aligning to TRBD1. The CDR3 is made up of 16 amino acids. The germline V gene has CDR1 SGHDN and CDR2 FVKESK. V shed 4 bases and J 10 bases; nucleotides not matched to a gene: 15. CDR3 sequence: CASSLRGTGTSVPQYF. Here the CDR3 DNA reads TGTGCCAGCAGCCTTCGCGGGACAGGGACGTCCGTCCCGCAGTATTTT.

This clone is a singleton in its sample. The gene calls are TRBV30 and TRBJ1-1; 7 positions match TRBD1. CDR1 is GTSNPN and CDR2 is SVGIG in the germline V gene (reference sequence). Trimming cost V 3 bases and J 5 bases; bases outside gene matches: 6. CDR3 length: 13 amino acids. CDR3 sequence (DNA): TGTGCCTGGAGGACGACAGGGCGGACTGAAGCTTTCTTT. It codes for CAWRTTGRTEAFF.

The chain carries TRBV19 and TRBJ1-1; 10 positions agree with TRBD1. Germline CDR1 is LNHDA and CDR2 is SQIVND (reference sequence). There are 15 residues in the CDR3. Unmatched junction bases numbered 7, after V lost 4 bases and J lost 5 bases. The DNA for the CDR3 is TGTGCCAGTAGTACAACCGGGACAGGGGCTACTGAAGCTTTCTTT. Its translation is CASSTTGTGATEAFF.

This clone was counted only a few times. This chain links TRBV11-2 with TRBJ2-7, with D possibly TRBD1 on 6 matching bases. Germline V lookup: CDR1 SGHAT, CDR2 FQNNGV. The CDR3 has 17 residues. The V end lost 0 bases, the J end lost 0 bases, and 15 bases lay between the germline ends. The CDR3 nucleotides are TGTGCCAGCAGCTTAGAAATCCCAGGGGCAAACTCCTACGAGCAGTACTTC. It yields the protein CASSLEIPGANSYEQYF.

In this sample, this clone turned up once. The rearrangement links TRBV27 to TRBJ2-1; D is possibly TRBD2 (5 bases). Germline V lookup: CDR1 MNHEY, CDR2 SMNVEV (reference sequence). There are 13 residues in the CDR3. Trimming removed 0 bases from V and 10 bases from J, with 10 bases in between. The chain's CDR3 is CASSLSGGQEQFF. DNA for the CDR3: TGTGCCAGCAGTTTATCTGGCGGGCAAGAGCAGTTCTTC.

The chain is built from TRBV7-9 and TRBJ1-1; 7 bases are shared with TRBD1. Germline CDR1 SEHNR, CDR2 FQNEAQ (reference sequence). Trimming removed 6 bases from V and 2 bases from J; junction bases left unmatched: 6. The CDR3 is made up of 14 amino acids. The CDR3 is CASRGTDDNTEAFF. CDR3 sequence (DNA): TGTGCCAGCAGAGGGACAGATGATAACACTGAAGCTTTCTTT.

CDR3 protein: CASSLSGAYNEQFF. The CDR3 coding sequence is TGTGCCAGCAGTTTGTCCGGGGCCTACAATGAGCAGTTCTTC. The rearrangement uses TRBV27 and TRBJ2-1; tentatively, D is TRBD2 (5 bases). The ends were cut back, 3 bases at V and 2 bases at J, with 8 bases in the middle. The CDR3 spans 14 residues. Germline V CDR1 and CDR2: MNHEY, SMNVEV (reference sequence).

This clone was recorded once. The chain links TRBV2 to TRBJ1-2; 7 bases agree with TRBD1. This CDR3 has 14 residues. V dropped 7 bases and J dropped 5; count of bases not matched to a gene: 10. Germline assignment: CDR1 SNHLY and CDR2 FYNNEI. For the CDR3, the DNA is TGTGCCAGCACCGAGGACAGGAAAGGGTATGGCTACACCTTC. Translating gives CASTEDRKGYGYTF.

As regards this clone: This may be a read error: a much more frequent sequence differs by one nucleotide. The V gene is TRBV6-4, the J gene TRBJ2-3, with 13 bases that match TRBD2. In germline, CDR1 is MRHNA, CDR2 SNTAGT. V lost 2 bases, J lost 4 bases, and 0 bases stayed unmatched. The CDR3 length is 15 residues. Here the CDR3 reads CASSDTSGGADTQYF. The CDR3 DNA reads TGTGCCAGCAGTGACACTAGCGGGGGGGCAGATACGCAGTATTTT.

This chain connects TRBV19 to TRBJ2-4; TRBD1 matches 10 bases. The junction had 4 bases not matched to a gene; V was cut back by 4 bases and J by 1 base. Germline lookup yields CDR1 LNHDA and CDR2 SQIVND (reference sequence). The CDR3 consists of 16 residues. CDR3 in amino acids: CASSTTGQGAKNIQYF. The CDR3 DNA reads TGTGCCAGTAGTACAACGGGACAGGGGGCCAAAAACATTCAGTACTTC.

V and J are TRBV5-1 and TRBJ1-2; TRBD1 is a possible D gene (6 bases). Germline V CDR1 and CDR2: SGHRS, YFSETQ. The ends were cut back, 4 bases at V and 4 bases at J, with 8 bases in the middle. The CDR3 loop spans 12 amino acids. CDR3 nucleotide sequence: TGCGCCAGCAGCGGGGACACCTATGGCTACACCTTC. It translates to CASSGDTYGYTF. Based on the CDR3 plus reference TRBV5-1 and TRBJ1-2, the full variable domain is KAGVTQTPRYLIKTRGQQVTLSCSPISGHRSVSWYQQTPGQGLQFLFEYFSETQRNKGNFPGRFSGRQFSNSRSEMNVSTLELGDSALYLCASSGDTYGYTFGSGTRLTVV.

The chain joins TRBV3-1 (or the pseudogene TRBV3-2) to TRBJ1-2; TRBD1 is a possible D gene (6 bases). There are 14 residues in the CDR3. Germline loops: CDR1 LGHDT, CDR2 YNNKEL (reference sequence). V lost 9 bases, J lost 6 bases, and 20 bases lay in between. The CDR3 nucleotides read TGTGCCAGTAACGCGGGGGGGGCCCGTAATGGCTACACCTTC. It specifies CASNAGGARNGYTF.

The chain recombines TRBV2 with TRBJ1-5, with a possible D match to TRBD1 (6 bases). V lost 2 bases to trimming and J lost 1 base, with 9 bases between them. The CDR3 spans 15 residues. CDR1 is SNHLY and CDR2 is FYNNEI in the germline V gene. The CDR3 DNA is TGTGCCAGCAGTGAAAAAGGACAGAGCAATCAGCCCCAGCATTTT. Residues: CASSEKGQSNQPQHF.

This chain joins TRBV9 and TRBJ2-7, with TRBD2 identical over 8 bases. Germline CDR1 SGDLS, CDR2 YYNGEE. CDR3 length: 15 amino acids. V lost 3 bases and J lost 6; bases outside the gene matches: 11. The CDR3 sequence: CASSARGGMQREQYF. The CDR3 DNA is TGTGCCAGCAGCGCTCGGGGGGGCATGCAACGCGAGCAGTACTTC. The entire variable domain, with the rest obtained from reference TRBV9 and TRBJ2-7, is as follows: DSGVTQTPKHLITATGQRVTLRCSPRSGDLSVYWYQQSLDQGLQFLIQYYNGEERAKGNILERFSAQQFPDLHSELNLSSLELGDSALYFCASSARGGMQREQYFGPGTRLTVT.

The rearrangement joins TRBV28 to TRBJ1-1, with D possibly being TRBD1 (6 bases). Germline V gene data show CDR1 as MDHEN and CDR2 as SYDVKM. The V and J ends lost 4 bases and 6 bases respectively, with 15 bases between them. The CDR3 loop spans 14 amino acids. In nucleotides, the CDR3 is TGTGCCAGCAGTTCTCCAGGGGCGAAGTCTGAAGCTTTCTTT. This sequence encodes CASSSPGAKSEAFF.

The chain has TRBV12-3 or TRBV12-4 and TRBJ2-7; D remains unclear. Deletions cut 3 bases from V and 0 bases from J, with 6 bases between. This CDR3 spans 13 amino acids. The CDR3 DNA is TGTGCCAGCAGTTTTGCAGTCTCCTACGAGCAGTACTTC. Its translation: CASSFAVSYEQYF.

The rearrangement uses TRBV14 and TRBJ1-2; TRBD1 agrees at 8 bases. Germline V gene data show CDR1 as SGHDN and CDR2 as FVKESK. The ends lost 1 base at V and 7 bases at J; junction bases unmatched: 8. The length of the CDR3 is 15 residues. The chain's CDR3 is CASSQVAGGIGGYTF. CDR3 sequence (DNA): TGTGCCAGCAGCCAAGTCGCAGGGGGCATAGGTGGCTACACCTTC.